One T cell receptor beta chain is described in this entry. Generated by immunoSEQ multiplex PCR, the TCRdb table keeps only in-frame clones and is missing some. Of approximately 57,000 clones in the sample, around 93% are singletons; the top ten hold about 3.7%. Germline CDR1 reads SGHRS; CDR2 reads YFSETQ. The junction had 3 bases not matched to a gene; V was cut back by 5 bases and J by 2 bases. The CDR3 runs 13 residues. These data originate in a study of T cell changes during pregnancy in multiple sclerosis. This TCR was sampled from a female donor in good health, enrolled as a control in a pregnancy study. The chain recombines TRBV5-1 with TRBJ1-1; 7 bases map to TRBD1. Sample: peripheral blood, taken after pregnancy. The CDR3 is CASREGANTEAFF. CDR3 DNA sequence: TGCGCCAGCAGAGAGGGGGCTAACACTGAAGCTTTCTTT.